This is a list of T cell receptor beta chains from one sample in a study of cytomegalovirus exposure and HLA in healthy donors. Clones were read by immunoSEQ multiplex PCR, and TCRdb kept only the in-frame ones, dropping some. The top ten clones hold 8.8% of a sample with under 150,000 clones, less than 85% of them seen once. Sequencing was carried out using PBMCs. These receptors were obtained from a woman aged 45-59 years in good health and CMV-seropositive. Each CDR3 is given with its conserved first and last residue. A D gene is named only where the DNA matches it firmly. Clone sizes are given selectively: once, few, many, or a class where the clone is expanded.

j_call d_call clone_size v_call cdr3_nt cdr3_aa
TRBJ2-6 . few TRBV6-6 TGTGCCAGCAGTAATGACAGGGCCAACGTCCTGACTTTC CASSNDRANVLTF
TRBJ1-1 . medium-sized TRBV4-1 TGCGCCAGCAGCCAAGGGGACGGGAGAAGCACTGAAGCTTTCTTT CASSQGDGRSTEAFF
TRBJ2-1 . few TRBV2 TGTGCCAGCAGGGATCGTGAGGGGTCGAGGGGGAATGAGCAGTTCTTC CASRDREGSRGNEQFF
TRBJ2-1 TRBD2 . TRBV4-1 TGCGCCAGCAGCCAAGGGACTAGCGGGGACTCCTACAATGAGCAGTTCTTC CASSQGTSGDSYNEQFF
TRBJ1-2 TRBD1 . TRBV6-5 TGTGCCAGCAGAGGGGGCATTACCTATGGCTACACCTTC CASRGGITYGYTF
TRBJ2-1 TRBD1 few TRBV29-1 TGCAGCGTTGAAAGGGACAGGGACAATGAGCAGTTCTTC CSVERDRDNEQFF
TRBJ2-1 . . TRBV21-1 TGTGCCAGCAGCTTCCCCACCACCCGGGGGACTAGCGGGGGAGGAGATGAGCAGTTCTTC CASSFPTTRGTSGGGDEQFF
TRBJ2-3 . . TRBV7-3 TGTGCCAGCAGCTTACAGGGAACAGATACGCAGTATTTT CASSLQGTDTQYF
TRBJ2-7 . . TRBV28 TGTGCCAGCAGTTTTCGGGCAGGGGGGAGCGGGGAGCAGTACTTC CASSFRAGGSGEQYF
TRBJ1-5 . few TRBV7-8 TGTGCCAGCAGCTTAGACGAGGGATTCCAGCATTTT CASSLDEGFQHF
TRBJ1-4 TRBD1 . TRBV10-3 TGTGCCATCGGGACAGGGGCTAATGAAAAACTGTTTTTT CAIGTGANEKLFF
TRBJ1-2 . . TRBV15 TGTGCCACCAGCAGTCCCGGTACTAACTATGGCTACACCTTC CATSSPGTNYGYTF
TRBJ2-7 . . TRBV11-2 TGTGCCAGCAGCTTAAACAGAGACTACGAGCAGTACTTC CASSLNRDYEQYF
TRBJ1-4 TRBD1 . TRBV6-1 TGTGCCAGCAGTGAAGGGACAGGGGTTTTTGAAAAACTGTTTTTT CASSEGTGVFEKLFF
TRBJ1-5 TRBD1 . TRBV7-8 TGTGCCAGCAGGGGACAGGGGCTTTCGGATCAGCCCCAGCATTTT CASRGQGLSDQPQHF
TRBJ2-7 . few TRBV6-1 TGTGCCAGCAGGGACAGCTCCTACGAGCAGTACTTC CASRDSSYEQYF
TRBJ2-3 TRBD2 . TRBV2 TGTGCCAGCAGTGTCGGGACTAGCGGGGGAGCTCGTGCAGATACGCAGTATTTT CASSVGTSGGARADTQYF
TRBJ1-5 TRBD1 once TRBV28 TGTGCCAGCATCTTCGGTGTAGGGGGCCCTAATCAGCCCCAGCATTTT CASIFGVGGPNQPQHF
TRBJ2-7 . . TRBV7-3 TGTGCCAGCAGCTTAGAGGCTGGAAGGGAGCAGTACTTC CASSLEAGREQYF
TRBJ2-5 TRBD2 . TRBV6-8 TGTGCCAGCAGTTACTACCCTAGCGGGGGACAGTACTTC CASSYYPSGGQYF
TRBJ2-7 TRBD1 . TRBV29-1 TGCAGCGTTATACGGGACAGGGGGTCCTACGAGCAGTACTTC CSVIRDRGSYEQYF
TRBJ1-5 . . TRBV6-1 TGTGCCAGCAGTGAGACCAGGGGAGCTGGGCAGCCCCAGCATTTT CASSETRGAGQPQHF
TRBJ2-5 TRBD1 . TRBV2 TGTGCCAGCAGTGAATATGGGACAGGGGGCGTAGAGACCCAGTACTTC CASSEYGTGGVETQYF
TRBJ1-6 TRBD1 . TRBV6-5 TGTGCCAGCAGTTACTTGGGTGGGACAGATAATTCACCCCTCCACTTT CASSYLGGTDNSPLHF
TRBJ1-1 . . TRBV29-1 TGCAGCGTTGGAGCGAACACTGAAGCTTTCTTT CSVGANTEAFF
TRBJ2-1 . . TRBV19 TGTGCCAGTAGTGTTACAGACAGGGCGGGGAATGAGCAGTTCTTC CASSVTDRAGNEQFF
TRBJ2-4 . few TRBV7-9 TGTGCCAGCAGCTCCCAGGGGGGAAGCAAAAACATTCAGTACTTC CASSSQGGSKNIQYF
TRBJ1-1 . . TRBV18 TGTGCCAGCTCACATATGAACACTGAAGCTTTCTTT CASSHMNTEAFF
TRBJ1-2 TRBD1 . TRBV6-6 TGTGCCAGCAGTTACAATTCAGGGGGCATTGGCTACACCTTC CASSYNSGGIGYTF
TRBJ2-5 . . TRBV6-5 TGTGCCAGCAGTTACGGTCGGGGGGCGCGATCAGAGACCCAGTACTTC CASSYGRGARSETQYF
TRBJ1-1 . . TRBV29-1 TGCAGCGTTAGTAGGAGAACTGAAGCTTTCTTT CSVSRRTEAFF
TRBJ2-6 . . TRBV14 TGTGCCAGCAGCCGCATGAGCTCTGGGGCCAACGTCCTGACTTTC CASSRMSSGANVLTF
TRBJ2-5 . . TRBV6-5 TGTGCCAGCAGAGTAGGAGGTGGCACCCAAGAGACCCAGTACTTC CASRVGGGTQETQYF